A selection of T cell receptor beta chains follows, all from one sample in a study of T cell responses to AZD1222 COVID-19 vaccine. The method was immunoSEQ multiplex PCR; TCRdb's version includes in-frame clones alone and lacks a portion of them. The table lists more than 150,000 clones, 85% to 95% of them singletons. Sequences were derived from peripheral blood, sampled on day 0 of AZD1222 vaccination. The receptors originated from an adult in good health. The CDR3 runs from the conserved cysteine through the conserved F or W. D genes are given only for firm matches.

j_gene: TRBJ2-1; v_gene: TRBV7-8; d_gene: TRBD1; CDR3aa: CASRSDRGSYNEQFF
j_gene: TRBJ2-3; v_gene: TRBV19; d_gene: NA; CDR3aa: CASSIGPLAKAATDTQYF
j_gene: TRBJ1-6; v_gene: TRBV7-2; d_gene: NA; CDR3aa: CASSRELGTLHF
j_gene: TRBJ2-3; v_gene: TRBV11-3; d_gene: NA; CDR3aa: CASSNYRADTQYF
j_gene: TRBJ1-1; v_gene: TRBV11-2; d_gene: NA; CDR3aa: CASSLEGGRNTEAFF
j_gene: TRBJ1-5; v_gene: TRBV19; d_gene: NA; CDR3aa: CASSLGELQPQHF
j_gene: TRBJ2-1; v_gene: TRBV5-4; d_gene: NA; CDR3aa: CASKMDTSTYNEQFF
j_gene: TRBJ1-1; v_gene: TRBV6-5; d_gene: NA; CDR3aa: CATAGNTEAFF
j_gene: TRBJ2-1; v_gene: TRBV30; d_gene: NA; CDR3aa: CAWSAGTSSYNEQFF
j_gene: TRBJ1-5; v_gene: TRBV7-2; d_gene: TRBD1; CDR3aa: CASSLRDRGELGSNQPQHF
j_gene: TRBJ1-2; v_gene: TRBV6-5; d_gene: TRBD1; CDR3aa: CASRDDRAWGYTF
j_gene: TRBJ1-5; v_gene: TRBV19; d_gene: NA; CDR3aa: CASTKPDGNQPQHF
j_gene: TRBJ2-2; v_gene: TRBV5-1; d_gene: TRBD1; CDR3aa: CASSLRGQGLNTGELFF
j_gene: TRBJ1-2; v_gene: TRBV28; d_gene: NA; CDR3aa: CASSLSGVTGGYTF
j_gene: TRBJ1-5; v_gene: TRBV7-6; d_gene: NA; CDR3aa: CASSLGAGLGQPQHF
j_gene: TRBJ2-7; v_gene: TRBV12-5; d_gene: NA; CDR3aa: CASGFIYEQYF
j_gene: TRBJ1-2; v_gene: TRBV25-1; d_gene: TRBD1; CDR3aa: CATHRGPSDGYTF
j_gene: TRBJ2-4; v_gene: TRBV10-1; d_gene: TRBD2; CDR3aa: CASSDGGATVKNIQYF
j_gene: TRBJ1-1; v_gene: TRBV4-2; d_gene: NA; CDR3aa: CASSQGHQAITEAFF
j_gene: TRBJ1-2; v_gene: TRBV5-1; d_gene: NA; CDR3aa: CASSLGLPDGYTF
j_gene: TRBJ2-2; v_gene: TRBV11-3; d_gene: TRBD2; CDR3aa: CASSHHQGLAGGTGELFF
j_gene: TRBJ1-2; v_gene: TRBV18; d_gene: NA; CDR3aa: CASSGRANYGYTF
j_gene: TRBJ2-7; v_gene: TRBV6-5; d_gene: TRBD1; CDR3aa: CASSYRQGVSYEQYF
j_gene: TRBJ2-7; v_gene: TRBV4-2; d_gene: NA; CDR3aa: CASSQDVGYEQYF
j_gene: TRBJ1-2; v_gene: TRBV2; d_gene: NA; CDR3aa: CAIEETGLTNYGYTF
j_gene: TRBJ1-5; v_gene: TRBV3-1/TRBV3-2; d_gene: TRBD1; CDR3aa: CASSWDRATLPQHF
j_gene: TRBJ1-5; v_gene: TRBV19; d_gene: NA; CDR3aa: CASSRAEYSQHF
j_gene: TRBJ1-5; v_gene: TRBV15; d_gene: NA; CDR3aa: CATSRGGYQPQHF
j_gene: TRBJ1-1; v_gene: TRBV7-3; d_gene: NA; CDR3aa: CASSLRRDTEAFF
j_gene: TRBJ2-3; v_gene: TRBV5-4; d_gene: NA; CDR3aa: CASSRPGTGTDTQYF
j_gene: TRBJ1-5; v_gene: TRBV19; d_gene: TRBD1; CDR3aa: CASSWGDRGGNQPQHF
j_gene: TRBJ2-2; v_gene: TRBV7-2; d_gene: TRBD1; CDR3aa: CASSLANRGMPGELFF
j_gene: TRBJ2-7; v_gene: TRBV29-1; d_gene: NA; CDR3aa: CSVVEPAYEQYF
j_gene: TRBJ2-1; v_gene: TRBV2; d_gene: NA; CDR3aa: CASRAGTEVNEQFF
j_gene: TRBJ2-1; v_gene: TRBV6-2/TRBV6-3; d_gene: TRBD1; CDR3aa: CASSRTGSYNEQFF
j_gene: TRBJ1-1; v_gene: TRBV6-2/TRBV6-3; d_gene: TRBD1; CDR3aa: CASSYPRDSSEAFF
j_gene: TRBJ1-1; v_gene: TRBV6-2/TRBV6-3; d_gene: NA; CDR3aa: CASSYVRGFMNTEAFF
j_gene: TRBJ2-7; v_gene: TRBV7-2; d_gene: NA; CDR3aa: CASSAGLYEQYF
j_gene: TRBJ1-4; v_gene: TRBV5-1; d_gene: NA; CDR3aa: CASSLGQVNEKLFF
j_gene: TRBJ1-1; v_gene: TRBV10-1; d_gene: NA; CDR3aa: CASSERWGTEAFF
j_gene: TRBJ1-1; v_gene: TRBV18; d_gene: TRBD1; CDR3aa: CASASGTGVEAFF
j_gene: TRBJ2-3; v_gene: TRBV2; d_gene: TRBD2; CDR3aa: CASSGRGGRDGTDTQYF
j_gene: TRBJ1-1; v_gene: TRBV7-2; d_gene: NA; CDR3aa: CASSLFTEAFF
j_gene: TRBJ2-2; v_gene: TRBV24-1; d_gene: NA; CDR3aa: CATSDSTGISGELFF
j_gene: TRBJ1-1; v_gene: TRBV6-5; d_gene: TRBD1; CDR3aa: CASTSQGGRNTEAFF
j_gene: TRBJ1-4; v_gene: TRBV12-3/TRBV12-4; d_gene: NA; CDR3aa: CASSLGTLLFF
j_gene: TRBJ2-2; v_gene: TRBV11-2; d_gene: NA; CDR3aa: CASSFEPSNTGELFF
j_gene: TRBJ1-5; v_gene: TRBV6-5; d_gene: NA; CDR3aa: CASSPSGGNNQPQHF
j_gene: TRBJ1-6; v_gene: TRBV5-8; d_gene: NA; CDR3aa: CASSLATAATYNSPLHF
j_gene: TRBJ1-3; v_gene: TRBV5-8; d_gene: NA; CDR3aa: CASSLADRGNTIYF
j_gene: TRBJ2-3; v_gene: TRBV7-9; d_gene: TRBD1; CDR3aa: CASSGRGRLDTQYF
j_gene: TRBJ1-4; v_gene: TRBV25-1; d_gene: NA; CDR3aa: CASSDPRVRNEKLFF
j_gene: TRBJ1-2; v_gene: TRBV6-6; d_gene: TRBD1; CDR3aa: CATQLQGDYGYTF
j_gene: TRBJ1-4; v_gene: TRBV2; d_gene: NA; CDR3aa: CASSEGEATNEKLFF
j_gene: TRBJ2-7; v_gene: TRBV29-1; d_gene: NA; CDR3aa: CSVGAEPYEQYF